A selection of T cell receptor beta chains follows, all from one sample in a study of cytomegalovirus exposure and HLA in healthy donors. Produced via immunoSEQ multiplex PCR; TCRdb's table is partial and in-frame only. The sample shows approximately 150,000 clones, roughly 80% of them seen only once. Sequenced material: PBMCs. The receptors stem from a man in his fifties or sixties in good health and CMV-seropositive. The CDR3 runs from the conserved cysteine through the conserved F or W. A D gene is named only where the DNA matches it firmly. Some rows have no size entry. The others give once, few or many, or a class for an expanded clone.

v_call	clone_size	d_call	j_call	cdr3_aa	cdr3_nt
TRBV7-8	NA	NA	TRBJ2-7	CASSQGTALQQYF	TGTGCCAGCAGCCAAGGGACTGCCTTGCAGCAGTACTTC
TRBV2	NA	NA	TRBJ1-5	CASSEEASMGGNQPQHF	TGTGCCAGCAGTGAAGAGGCCAGTATGGGCGGCAATCAGCCCCAGCATTTT
TRBV2	NA	NA	TRBJ2-1	CASSEIGQRHNEQFF	TGTGCCAGCAGTGAGATAGGACAGAGGCACAATGAGCAGTTCTTC
TRBV5-4	NA	NA	TRBJ2-5	CASSLGALQETQYF	TGTGCCAGCAGCTTGGGCGCACTCCAAGAGACCCAGTACTTC
TRBV5-6	NA	TRBD1	TRBJ1-5	CASSFAGQLPPNQPQHF	TGTGCCAGCAGCTTCGCGGGACAGCTCCCTCCTAATCAGCCCCAGCATTTT
TRBV6-6	NA	NA	TRBJ2-7	CASSYSKPGADEQYF	TGTGCCAGCAGTTACTCGAAGCCGGGAGCAGACGAGCAGTACTTC
TRBV7-3	NA	TRBD2	TRBJ2-1	CASSPLAGAGNEQFF	TGTGCCAGCAGCCCTTTAGCGGGAGCGGGGAATGAGCAGTTCTTC
TRBV2	NA	NA	TRBJ2-5	CASTYGRGGFETQYF	TGTGCCAGCACCTATGGGAGGGGGGGTTTCGAGACCCAGTACTTC
TRBV18	NA	TRBD2	TRBJ2-1	CASSPSGREGLNEQFF	TGTGCCAGCTCACCCTCGGGGCGGGAGGGCCTCAATGAGCAGTTCTTC
TRBV2	NA	TRBD2	TRBJ2-1	CASSLAGGPVEQFF	TGTGCCAGCTCACTAGCGGGGGGGCCAGTCGAGCAGTTCTTC
TRBV27	NA	TRBD2	TRBJ2-1	CASSGGTSGEGEQFF	TGTGCCAGCAGTGGGGGGACTAGCGGGGAGGGTGAGCAGTTCTTC
TRBV9	once	TRBD1	TRBJ2-7	CASSRHPGQGYEQYF	TGTGCCAGCAGCCGCCACCCGGGACAGGGCTACGAGCAGTACTTC
TRBV19	NA	TRBD2	TRBJ2-3	CASSRVGGNTDTQYF	TGTGCCAGTAGTAGGGTCGGGGGGAACACAGATACGCAGTATTTT
TRBV2	NA	TRBD1	TRBJ2-5	CASSDRGLNQETQYF	TGTGCCAGCAGTGATAGGGGGCTAAATCAAGAGACCCAGTACTTC
TRBV28	NA	TRBD1	TRBJ2-7	CASSLSTGVYSYEQYF	TGTGCCAGCAGTTTATCGACAGGGGTGTATTCCTACGAGCAGTACTTC
TRBV5-1	NA	TRBD2	TRBJ2-5	CASSVSGGTTETQYF	TGCGCCAGCAGCGTTAGCGGGGGCACCACGGAGACCCAGTACTTC
TRBV28	once	NA	TRBJ1-1	CASSPPGRVNTEAFF	TGTGCCAGCAGTCCCCCGGGAAGGGTGAACACTGAAGCTTTCTTT
TRBV2	NA	TRBD2	TRBJ2-3	CASSETKLLAGGTDTQYF	TGTGCCAGCAGTGAAACCAAACTACTAGCGGGGGGCACAGATACGCAGTATTTT
TRBV28	NA	TRBD1	TRBJ1-6	CASSLSQGAIWVEDSPLHF	TGTGCCAGCAGTTTGAGTCAGGGGGCGATTTGGGTCGAAGATTCACCCCTCCACTTT
TRBV9	NA	TRBD1	TRBJ2-5	CASSGTGRETQYF	TGTGCCAGCAGCGGGACAGGGAGGGAGACCCAGTACTTC
TRBV1	NA	NA	TRBJ2-5	CTSSQDVRVGGPWETQYF	TGCACCAGCAGCCAAGATGTTAGAGTGGGGGGGCCCTGGGAGACCCAGTACTTC
TRBV5-1	NA	TRBD1	TRBJ2-7	CASSLEARDRGTYEQYF	TGCGCCAGCAGCTTGGAGGCTAGGGACAGGGGGACCTACGAGCAGTACTTC
TRBV7-8	NA	TRBD1	TRBJ1-1	CASSLAGGVTEAFF	TGTGCCAGCAGCTTAGCAGGGGGCGTCACTGAAGCTTTTTTT
TRBV7-2	NA	TRBD1	TRBJ2-1	CASSLDGGTGGEQFF	TGTGCCAGCAGCTTAGACGGAGGGACAGGAGGAGAGCAGTTCTTC
TRBV4-1	NA	NA	TRBJ1-1	CASSQGHNTEAFF	TGCGCCAGCAGCCAAGGGCATAACACTGAAGCTTTCTTT
TRBV27	NA	NA	TRBJ1-1	CASSLSRGNTEAFF	TGTGCCAGCAGTTTGTCCAGAGGGAACACTGAAGCTTTCTTT
TRBV28	NA	NA	TRBJ1-3	CASSFEGAGNTIYF	TGTGCCAGCAGTTTTGAAGGGGCTGGAAACACCATATATTTT
TRBV11-2	NA	TRBD2	TRBJ2-7	CASSFASGGAYEQYF	TGTGCCAGCAGCTTTGCTAGCGGAGGAGCCTACGAGCAGTACTTC
TRBV9	NA	NA	TRBJ2-2	CASSVGGASGTGELFF	TGTGCCAGCAGCGTAGGTGGGGCCTCTGGCACCGGGGAGCTGTTTTTT
TRBV11-3	NA	TRBD1	TRBJ2-3	CASSSGDRSTDTQYF	TGTGCCAGCAGCTCAGGGGACAGGAGCACAGATACGCAGTATTTT
TRBV9	NA	NA	TRBJ2-3	CASSVLTSDTQYF	TGTGCCAGCAGCGTCCTTACATCTGATACGCAGTATTTT
TRBV19	NA	NA	TRBJ2-7	CASSSVPSYEQYF	TGTGCCAGTAGTTCGGTCCCTTCCTACGAGCAGTACTTC
TRBV11-1	NA	TRBD2	TRBJ2-1	CASSSGLAWNEQFF	TGTGCCAGCAGCTCGGGACTAGCGTGGAATGAGCAGTTCTTC